This T cell receptor beta chain stems from a study of T cell responses to AZD1222 COVID-19 vaccine. General observations from the study: The study sampled repertoires only after the peak T cell response. Two doses of AZD1222 preceded a rise in Spike-specific TCR breadth and depth.

A word on this clone: Its antigen remains unknown. Other DNA sequences in this sample translate to the same CDR3.

Libraries were prepared by immunoSEQ multiplex PCR; TCRdb keeps only in-frame clonotypes and omits some of them. This table holds 90,000 or so clones, about 91% found once. The CDR3 sequence is 14 residues long. Germline V gives CDR1 MNHEY, CDR2 SMNVEV (reference sequence). V was pared by 3 bases and J by 1 base, with 7 bases between. Second-dose recipients at about 4 or about 12 weeks were treated as one pooled group. This sample comprised peripheral blood, obtained 28 days after the second AZD1222 dose. This chain joins TRBV27 and TRBJ1-5, with unresolved D. This clonotype was sampled from an adult who received the AZD1222 COVID-19 vaccine. The CDR3: CASSLSGSNQPQHF. DNA for the CDR3: TGTGCCAGCAGTTTGTCAGGCAGCAATCAGCCCCAGCATTTT.